This record covers a single TCR beta chain. The sample originates from a study of blood T cell repertoires in COVID-19. Study as a whole: Donors in the United States, Italy and Spain gave samples during acute or convalescent COVID-19. T cells, B-cell-depleted T cells, or PBMCs supplied cDNA or gDNA.

The CDR3 extends over 11 amino acids. Germline CDR1 reads DFQATT; CDR2 reads SNEGSKA (reference sequence). Trimming pared 3 bases from V and 5 bases from J, leaving 7 bases between. TCRdb's table, derived via immunoSEQ multiplex PCR, lists solely in-frame clones and lacks some. The table includes about 270,000 clones, roughly 93% detected once. Individuals aged about 18 to 89 years were recruited from 24 US areas. This TCR was recovered from a woman between 40 and 50 years old with acute COVID-19. The sequenced material came from PBMCs or T cells enriched from blood (not recorded which). This chain uses TRBV20-1 with TRBJ1-2; D gene uncertain. The CDR3 region has the DNA TGCAGTGCTAGGGTCAGGTATGGCTACACCTTC. Translating gives CSARVRYGYTF.